Described below is a single T cell receptor (beta chain) sequence and its context. As yet, its antigen is unknown. Subsets of CD8+ T cells were each sorted in triplicate at 270,000 or so cells apiece. Naive CD8+ T cells carried a CD45RO-CCR7+CD27+CD95- phenotype. These data are taken from a study of CXCR3-negative and CXCR3-positive naive CD8 T cells. Looking at the study overall: Summed over all libraries, TRB reads came to approximately 140 million, with about 1.5 +/- 0.3 million per library. Findings of the study overall: Between one naive subset and the other, surface CD5 was comparable, and TCR strength was inferred from TRB CDR3 properties. Naive cells positive for CXCR3 carried more hydrophobic TRB CDR3s than CXCR3-negative ones.

All TRB cDNA libraries came from 5' RACE performed with UMI labels. TCRdb reprocessed the 5' RACE reads and stores each CDR3 protein as one record, lacking DNA. The sample holds more than 100,000 distinct CDR3 sequences. Germline V lookup: CDR1 SGHRS, CDR2 YFSETQ. The CDR3 loop spans 16 amino acids. The sample taken for sequencing was naive CXCR3+ CD8+ T cells from blood. The sample's subset: CD45RO-CCR7+CD27+CD95- naive CD8+ T cells expressing CXCR3 (TNR3+). This clonotype was obtained from a human donor in good health. Some clones in this sample may be carry-over from other donors' samples. The chain couples TRBV5-1 to TRBJ2-1; TCRdb gives TRBD2 as the D gene, but with no DNA this cannot be confirmed. CDR3 amino acids: CASSITSGSAYNEQFF.